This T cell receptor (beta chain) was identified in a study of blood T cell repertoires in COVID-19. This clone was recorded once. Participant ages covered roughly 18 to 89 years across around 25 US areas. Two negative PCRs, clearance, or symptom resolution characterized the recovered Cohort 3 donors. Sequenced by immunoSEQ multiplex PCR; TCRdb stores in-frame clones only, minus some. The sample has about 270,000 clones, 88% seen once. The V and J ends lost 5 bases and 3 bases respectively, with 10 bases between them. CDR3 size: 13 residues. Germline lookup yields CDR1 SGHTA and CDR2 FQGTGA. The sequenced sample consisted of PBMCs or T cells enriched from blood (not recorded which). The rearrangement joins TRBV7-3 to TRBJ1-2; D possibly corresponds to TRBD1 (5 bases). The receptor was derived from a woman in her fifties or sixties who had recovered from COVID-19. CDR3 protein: CASSHTGDYGYTF. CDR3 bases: TGTGCCAGCAGCCACACAGGCGACTATGGCTACACCTTC.